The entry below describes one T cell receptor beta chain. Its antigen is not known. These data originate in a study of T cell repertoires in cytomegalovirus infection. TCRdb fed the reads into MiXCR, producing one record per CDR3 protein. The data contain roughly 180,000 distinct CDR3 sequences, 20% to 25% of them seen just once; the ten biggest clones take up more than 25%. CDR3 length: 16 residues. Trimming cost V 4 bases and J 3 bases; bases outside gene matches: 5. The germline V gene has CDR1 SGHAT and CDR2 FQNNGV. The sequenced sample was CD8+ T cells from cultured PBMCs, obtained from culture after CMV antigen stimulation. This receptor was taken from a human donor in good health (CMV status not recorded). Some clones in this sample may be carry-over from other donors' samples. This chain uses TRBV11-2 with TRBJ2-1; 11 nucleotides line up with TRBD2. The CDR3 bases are TGTGCCAGCAGCTCCCGACTAGCGGGGAGCTACAATGAGCAGTTCTTC. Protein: CASSSRLAGSYNEQFF.